This record concerns one T cell receptor (beta chain) sequence. The antigen remains unidentified. TCRdb passed the 5' RACE reads through MiXCR, listing each CDR3 protein once. The repertoire consists of about 61,000 distinct CDR3 sequences, with approximately 12% occurring once and the leading ten covering roughly 1.2%. This sample is part of a study of early T cells in non-severe SARS-CoV-2 infection. Study-wide results and caveats: Matches to VDJdb favored anti-spike CD8 responses and missed private and CD4 specificities.

Germline CDR1 and CDR2: LNHDA and SQIVND (reference sequence). The CDR3 extends over 16 amino acids. With 6 bases clipped from V and 7 bases from J, the junction kept 9 bases outside the gene matches. The TCR originated in an adult who was a healthcare worker with PCR-confirmed SARS-CoV-2 infection or an uninfected control (not recorded which). The donor label of this sample is uncertain. The gene calls are TRBV19 and TRBJ2-4, with TRBD2 identical over 13 bases. The sample here was whole blood, taken at baseline. The CDR3 nucleotides read TGTGCCAGTAGCTCCCCACTAGCGGGGGGGCATAACATTCAGTACTTC. This encodes CASSSPLAGGHNIQYF.